This entry lists 23 T cell receptor beta chains sequenced from one sample in a study of blood T cells in healthy people across ages. Through a sample-barcoded 5' primer and a J-beta primer mix, a second PCR was run for roughly 7 to 12 cycles. MiXCR, applied by TCRdb to the 5' RACE reads, yields one record per CDR3 protein. Of about a million distinct CDR3 sequences in the sample, 45% to 60% were seen once. Sequencing input: blood. These receptor sequences come from a woman in her fifties or sixties in good health.

This clonotype was detected only a few times. The chain has TRBV20-1 and TRBJ2-1; TRBD2 matches 9 bases. Germline loops: CDR1 DFQATT, CDR2 SNEGSKA (reference sequence). The CDR3 spans 15 residues. V shed 2 bases and J 8 bases; nucleotides not matched to a gene: 10. CDR3 DNA: TGCAGTGCTAGACGCACCGGGACTAGCAACGATGAGCAGTTCTTC. This encodes CSARRTGTSNDEQFF.

V gene TRBV7-2 combines with J gene TRBJ2-3; unclear D gene. Germline values: CDR1 SGHTA, CDR2 FQGNSA. The CDR3 length is 14 residues. Trimming removed 1 base from V and 5 bases from J, with 10 bases in between. This CDR3 is CASSLGAPVDTQYF. CDR3 DNA: TGTGCCAGCAGCTTAGGGGCTCCGGTAGATACGCAGTATTTT.

The V call is TRBV20-1, the J call TRBJ1-3; D ambiguous. The V gene's germline CDR1 is DFQATT and CDR2 SNEGSKA (reference sequence). Trimming took 1 base from V and 4 from J, leaving 2 bases between them. CDR3 length: 11 residues. The DNA for the CDR3 is TGCAGTGCTAGAGTCGGAAACACCATATATTTT. This sequence encodes CSARVGNTIYF.

The chain links TRBV20-1 to TRBJ2-1; 7 bases line up with TRBD2. V trimming: 5 bases; J trimming: 6 bases; junction bases outside the gene matches: 10. This CDR3 region has 14 residues. From germline, CDR1 is DFQATT and CDR2 SNEGSKA (reference sequence). CDR3 in amino acids: CSAAGVGNVNEQFF. CDR3 DNA: TGCAGTGCTGCGGGGGTAGGAAATGTCAATGAGCAGTTCTTC.

This clonotype was seen just once. The rearrangement links TRBV20-1 to TRBJ2-7; D possibly corresponds to TRBD2 (5 bases). Trimming took 3 bases from V and 2 from J, leaving 11 bases between them. CDR3 length: 13 residues. Germline values: CDR1 DFQATT, CDR2 SNEGSKA (reference sequence). DNA of the CDR3: TGCAGTGCTAGCGGGAAAAGCCCCTACGAGCAGTACTTC. Translating gives CSASGKSPYEQYF.

A few counts support this clonotype. The gene calls are TRBV20-1 and TRBJ2-3; 8 nucleotides agree with TRBD2. With V trimmed by 0 bases and J by 9 bases, 11 bases remained unmatched. In germline, CDR1 is DFQATT, CDR2 SNEGSKA (reference sequence). This CDR3 is 15 amino acids long. CDR3: CSARDQTSAVGTQYF. CDR3 coding DNA: TGCAGTGCTAGAGATCAGACTAGCGCCGTTGGGACGCAGTATTTT.

The V and J genes are TRBV29-1 and TRBJ2-1, with a weak D call TRBD1 (6 bases). Germline CDR1 is SQVTM and CDR2 is ANQGSEA. The CDR3 covers 12 residues. V was cut by 7 bases and J by 5 bases, with 12 bases left in between. The CDR3 region has the DNA TGCAGCGGTGGGACAACGAACAATGAGCAGTTCTTC. Its translation: CSGGTTNNEQFF.

The rearrangement links TRBV2 to TRBJ2-1; 9 positions agree with TRBD2. Germline trimming cut 3 bases from V and 5 bases from J; bases unmatched to any gene: 8. The germline CDR1 and CDR2 sequences are SNHLY and FYNNEI. The CDR3 runs 16 residues. CDR3 nucleotide sequence: TGTGCCAGCAGTGACCGGACTAGCGTGGTAAACAATGAGCAGTTCTTC. It encodes CASSDRTSVVNNEQFF.

V gene TRBV20-1 combines with J gene TRBJ2-1, with D unclear. Germline CDR1 and CDR2: DFQATT and SNEGSKA (reference sequence). The V end was cut by 5 bases, the J end by 0 bases, with 8 bases between. This CDR3 has 13 residues. In nucleotides, the CDR3 is TGCAGTGCTCCTCCGAGCTCCTACAATGAGCAGTTCTTC. Protein: CSAPPSSYNEQFF.

The chain joins TRBV6-5 to TRBJ2-5; 9 bases map to TRBD2. Germline CDR1 reads MNHEY; CDR2 reads SVGAGI. The trim removed 5 bases at V and 11 bases at J, leaving 15 bases unmatched. CDR3 length: 15 amino acids. The CDR3 protein is CASSPPIAGDNEQYF. Here the CDR3 DNA reads TGTGCCAGCAGTCCCCCAATAGCGGGGGACAATGAGCAGTACTTC.

The chain recombines TRBV6-5 with TRBJ2-1; no firm D call. Looked up from germline, CDR1 is MNHEY and CDR2 is SVGAGI. The V and J ends lost 5 bases and 3 bases respectively, with 14 bases between them. The CDR3 is 15 residues long. CDR3 DNA: TGTGCCAGCAGTCGAGACAAGCCAGGCTACAATGAGCAGTTCTTC. It is translated as CASSRDKPGYNEQFF.

The CDR3 reads CASSGEIVEKEKLFF. CDR3 DNA: TGTGCCAGCAGCGGGGAGATCGTGGAAAAAGAAAAACTGTTTTTT. The genes are TRBV5-6 and TRBJ1-4; D gene uncertain. The germline V gene has CDR1 SGHDT and CDR2 YYEEEE. This CDR3 spans 15 amino acids. Deletions cut 4 bases from V and 8 bases from J, with 18 bases between.

This clonotype was seen only a few times. The chain employs TRBV12-3 or TRBV12-4 and TRBJ2-7, with D possibly called TRBD1 or TRBD2 (7 bases each). The CDR3 is made up of 17 amino acids. Trimming removed 5 bases at V and 3 bases at J, with 23 bases between. CDR3 sequence reads: CASSPARQGGSYYEQYF. Here the CDR3 DNA reads TGTGCCAGCAGTCCCGCCCGACAGGGAGGGTCCTACTACGAGCAGTACTTC.

This clonotype was found a few times. The V call is TRBV7-9, the J call TRBJ2-5, with a tentative D call TRBD2 (5 bases). V gave up 1 base and J gave up 7 bases, with 13 bases separating them. This CDR3 is 14 amino acids long. CDR1 is SEHNR, CDR2 FQNEAQ, per germline (reference sequence). This chain's CDR3 is CASSLGGPGRTQYF. For the CDR3, the DNA is TGTGCCAGCAGCTTAGGCGGCCCGGGGAGGACCCAGTACTTC.

This chain connects TRBV2 to TRBJ2-4, with 10 bases identical to TRBD1. The J call is uncertain, as TRBJ2-7 better fits the DNA end. The CDR3 covers 15 residues. Germline V gene sequence: CDR1 SNHLY, CDR2 FYNNEI. CDR3: CASSDSGQGAYEQYF. CDR3 nucleotide sequence: TGTGCCAGCAGTGATTCAGGACAGGGGGCCTACGAGCAGTACTTC.

This clonotype has just a few counts. The chain couples TRBV9 to TRBJ2-3; perhaps TRBD2 as D (6 bases). Germline V gives CDR1 SGDLS, CDR2 YYNGEE. The CDR3 contains 16 residues. The V end was cut by 1 base, the J end by 4 bases, with 16 bases between. The CDR3 here is CASSVKVGLPPDTQYF. The CDR3 DNA follows: TGTGCCAGCAGCGTAAAGGTGGGACTTCCCCCAGATACGCAGTATTTT.

The CDR3 loop reads CSAPSLGDTDTQYF. CDR3 DNA: TGCAGTGCCCCCTCTCTCGGGGACACAGATACGCAGTATTTT. This sequence joins TRBV20-1 and TRBJ2-3; D may be TRBD2 (5 bases). CDR1 and CDR2 (germline): DFQATT, SNEGSKA (reference sequence). V was trimmed by 6 bases and J by 2 bases, leaving 15 bases between them. This CDR3 comprises 14 residues.

This clonotype has just a few counts. The rearrangement joins TRBV7-2 to TRBJ2-3; the match to TRBD2 covers 9 bases. V lost 1 base and J lost 4; bases outside the gene matches: 6. From germline, CDR1 is SGHTA and CDR2 FQGNSA. CDR3 length: 16 amino acids. CDR3 region: CASSLGLAGISDTQYF. In DNA form, the CDR3 reads TGTGCCAGCAGCTTAGGGCTAGCGGGAATTTCAGATACGCAGTATTTT.

The chain couples TRBV7-9 to TRBJ2-3; perhaps TRBD1 as D (5 bases). The ends were cut back, 5 bases at V and 6 bases at J, with 15 bases in the middle. The CDR3 length is 14 residues. CDR1 is SEHNR and CDR2 is FQNEAQ in the germline V gene (reference sequence). CDR3 in amino acids: CASSTGSRGDTQYF. CDR3 nucleotide sequence: TGTGCCAGCAGCACCGGCTCTAGGGGTGATACGCAGTATTTT.

With respect to this clonotype: One end of the junction is discordant with germline, which a read error may explain. The rearrangement joins TRBV18 to TRBJ2-4; maybe TRBD2 (6 bases). The J call may not be correct, given that the DNA end is closer to TRBJ2-5. The CDR3 spans 15 residues. CDR1 KGHSH and CDR2 LQKENI come from the germline V gene. CDR3 residues: CACSPERTIQETQYF. The CDR3, as DNA: TGTGCCTGCTCACCAGAGCGGACTATCCAAGAGACCCAGTACTTC.

The rearrangement uses TRBV7-9 and TRBJ1-1, with D perhaps matching TRBD1 (6 bases). The CDR3 sequence is 15 residues long. CDR1 and CDR2 from the germline V gene are SEHNR and FQNEAQ (reference sequence). Trimming cost V 5 bases and J 1 base, with 14 bases left between them. CDR3 sequence reads: CASSPVGQKNTEAFF. The CDR3, as DNA: TGTGCCAGCAGCCCCGTAGGACAGAAGAACACTGAAGCTTTCTTT.

This clonotype was found once. This chain uses TRBV11-1 with TRBJ1-4, with D possibly TRBD1 on 5 matching bases. From germline, CDR1 is SGHAT and CDR2 FQDESV (reference sequence). The CDR3 is made up of 14 amino acids. The V end lost 6 bases, the J end lost 6 bases, and 14 bases lay between the germline ends. The CDR3 bases are TGTGCCAGCAGTCCAGGGAGACGGGATGAAAAACTGTTTTTT. The encoded protein is CASSPGRRDEKLFF.

The rearrangement uses TRBV20-1 and TRBJ1-2; D perhaps matches TRBD1 (5 bases). CDR1 DFQATT and CDR2 SNEGSKA come from the germline V gene (reference sequence). This CDR3 is 13 amino acids long. Trimming pared 5 bases from V and 8 bases from J, leaving 18 bases between. As DNA, the CDR3 is TGCAGTGCTCCAGCTTCAGGGCGGGGAGGCTACACCTTC. It translates to CSAPASGRGGYTF.